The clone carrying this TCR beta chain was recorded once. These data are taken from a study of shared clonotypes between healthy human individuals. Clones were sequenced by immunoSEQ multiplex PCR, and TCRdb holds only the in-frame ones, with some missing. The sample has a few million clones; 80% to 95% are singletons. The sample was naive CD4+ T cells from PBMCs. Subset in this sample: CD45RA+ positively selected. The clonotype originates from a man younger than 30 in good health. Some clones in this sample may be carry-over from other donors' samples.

CDR3: CASSPGDTRLYEQYF. CDR3 DNA sequence: TGTGCCAGCAGCCCAGGGGACACTCGCCTTTACGAGCAGTACTTC. The V gene is TRBV7-2, the J gene TRBJ2-7; perhaps TRBD1 as D (6 bases). Trimming removed 5 bases at V and 4 bases at J, with 18 bases between. Germline CDR1 is SGHTA and CDR2 is FQGNSA. The CDR3 consists of 15 residues.